Below, one T cell receptor beta chain is given with its context. Its antigen is still unknown. The data stem from a study of PD-1 blockade in mismatch repair-deficient tumors. Study summary: Patients had about a dozen mismatch repair-deficient cancer types and were previously treated and progressing.

The length of the CDR3 is 13 residues. The V gene lost 6 bases and the J gene lost 0 bases, with 8 bases spanning the gap. Looked up from germline, CDR1 is SGHTA and CDR2 is FQGTGA. Every patient had mismatch repair deficiency by PCR or immunohistochemistry. TCR sequencing covered a few patients who responded to pembrolizumab. Here immunoSEQ multiplex PCR was the method, and the copy in TCRdb shows in-frame clones only, minus some. The sample includes about 84,000 clones, roughly 80% of them seen just once. General study findings and limits: Tumor-resident clones, often absent from pretreatment blood, expanded after pembrolizumab and then contracted.

The chain is built from TRBV7-3 and TRBJ1-1; D unresolved. The clonotype comes from an adult with mismatch repair-deficient cancer. This specimen was peripheral blood, taken 12 weeks after starting pembrolizumab. The CDR3 DNA is TGTGCCAGCAGAAAGTACATGAACACTGAAGCTTTCTTT. Protein sequence: CASRKYMNTEAFF. Together with reference TRBV7-3 and TRBJ1-1, the CDR3 gives the full variable domain: GAGVSQTPSNKVTEKGKYVELRCDPISGHTALYWYRQSLGQGPEFLIYFQGTGAADDSGLPNDRFFAVRPEGSVSTLKIQRTERGDSAVYLCASRKYMNTEAFFGQGTRLTVV.